The rows below give T cell receptor beta chains drawn from one sample of a study of vaccination effects on CD4 cells after COVID-19. The repertoire was sequenced with immunoSEQ multiplex PCR; TCRdb's copy has only in-frame clones and lacks some. The data hold roughly 56,000 clones, with roughly 73% observed a single time. These receptors lack a known antigen. The material was CD4+ T cells from PBMCs cultured with HCoV-229E spike peptides, obtained after COVID-19 vaccination. Source of these receptors: a human donor who received a COVID-19 vaccine. Both conserved end residues are part of each CDR3. A D gene is named only where the DNA matches it firmly. Rows may omit the clone size; those that give it use once, few, many or a size class.

v_call: TRBV9
clone_size: .
d_call: TRBD1
j_call: TRBJ2-1
cdr3_aa: CASSARQGQLYNEQFF
cdr3_nt: TGTGCCAGCAGCGCCCGACAGGGCCAACTATACAATGAGCAGTTCTTC

v_call: TRBV5-1
clone_size: .
d_call: .
j_call: TRBJ1-6
cdr3_aa: CASSLSGPNSPLHF
cdr3_nt: TGCGCCAGCAGCTTGAGCGGCCCGAATTCACCCCTCCACTTT

v_call: TRBV2
clone_size: .
d_call: .
j_call: TRBJ1-6
cdr3_aa: CASSISKLGSPLHF
cdr3_nt: TGTGCCAGCAGTATCAGTAAACTAGGTTCACCCCTCCACTTT

v_call: TRBV5-1
clone_size: few
d_call: .
j_call: TRBJ2-1
cdr3_aa: CASSFRGESSYNEQFF
cdr3_nt: TGCGCCAGCAGCTTCCGAGGGGAGAGCTCCTACAATGAGCAGTTCTTC

v_call: TRBV19
clone_size: .
d_call: TRBD1
j_call: TRBJ1-6
cdr3_aa: CASSETGGLHSPLHF
cdr3_nt: TGTGCCAGTAGCGAGACAGGGGGTTTGCATTCACCCCTCCACTTT

v_call: TRBV2
clone_size: .
d_call: .
j_call: TRBJ2-1
cdr3_aa: CASNEEVGYNEQFF
cdr3_nt: TGTGCCAGCAACGAAGAGGTGGGATACAATGAGCAGTTCTTC

v_call: TRBV18
clone_size: .
d_call: TRBD1
j_call: TRBJ2-5
cdr3_aa: CASSPRVGGEETQYF
cdr3_nt: TGTGCCAGCTCACCACGGGTAGGGGGCGAGGAGACCCAGTACTTC

v_call: TRBV24-1
clone_size: .
d_call: TRBD1
j_call: TRBJ1-2
cdr3_aa: CATSDGGTVYGYTF
cdr3_nt: TGTGCCACCAGTGATGGGGGGACAGTCTATGGCTACACCTTC

v_call: TRBV19
clone_size: once
d_call: TRBD2
j_call: TRBJ2-1
cdr3_aa: CGTQETSGAYNEQFF
cdr3_nt: TGTGGCACGCAGGAAACTAGCGGAGCGTACAATGAGCAGTTCTTC

v_call: TRBV10-2
clone_size: .
d_call: .
j_call: TRBJ1-2
cdr3_aa: CASSENYGGYTF
cdr3_nt: TGCGCCAGCAGTGAAAACTATGGAGGCTACACCTTC

v_call: TRBV5-1
clone_size: .
d_call: .
j_call: TRBJ2-3
cdr3_aa: CASSRISTDTQYF
cdr3_nt: TGCGCCAGCAGTAGAATAAGCACAGATACGCAGTATTTT

v_call: TRBV29-1
clone_size: .
d_call: TRBD1
j_call: TRBJ1-3
cdr3_aa: CSVRGQAGNTIYF
cdr3_nt: TGCAGCGTTCGTGGACAGGCTGGAAACACCATATATTTT

v_call: TRBV9
clone_size: .
d_call: TRBD2
j_call: TRBJ2-3
cdr3_aa: CASSVGRSGGVGTDTQYF
cdr3_nt: TGTGCCAGCAGCGTAGGACGGAGCGGGGGGGTGGGTACAGATACGCAGTATTTT

v_call: TRBV20-1
clone_size: .
d_call: .
j_call: TRBJ1-2
cdr3_aa: CSARRPQGYTF
cdr3_nt: TGCAGTGCGAGGAGGCCCCAGGGCTACACCTTC

v_call: TRBV5-1
clone_size: once
d_call: TRBD1
j_call: TRBJ2-2
cdr3_aa: CASGMGQGASNTGELFF
cdr3_nt: TGCGCCAGCGGAATGGGACAGGGGGCCTCGAACACCGGGGAGCTGTTTTTT

v_call: TRBV5-1
clone_size: .
d_call: .
j_call: TRBJ1-2
cdr3_aa: CASSLVGNYGYTF
cdr3_nt: TGCGCCAGCAGCTTGGTGGGGAACTATGGCTACACCTTC

v_call: TRBV6-2/TRBV6-3
clone_size: .
d_call: .
j_call: TRBJ1-5
cdr3_aa: CASSYGQGNQPQHF
cdr3_nt: TGTGCCAGCAGTTACGGTCAGGGCAACCAGCCCCAGCATTTT

v_call: TRBV10-1
clone_size: few
d_call: .
j_call: TRBJ2-3
cdr3_aa: CASSESGALTDTQYF
cdr3_nt: TGCGCCAGCAGTGAGTCCGGGGCCCTCACAGATACGCAGTATTTT

v_call: TRBV10-1
clone_size: .
d_call: .
j_call: TRBJ2-3
cdr3_aa: CASSQAGTDTQYF
cdr3_nt: TGCGCCAGCAGTCAGGCGGGCACAGATACGCAGTATTTT

v_call: TRBV15
clone_size: .
d_call: .
j_call: TRBJ1-4
cdr3_aa: CATSAEGGKGKLFF
cdr3_nt: TGTGCCACCAGCGCTGAGGGGGGTAAGGGAAAACTGTTTTTT

v_call: TRBV20-1
clone_size: few
d_call: .
j_call: TRBJ2-5
cdr3_aa: CSASPSTQQETQYF
cdr3_nt: TGCAGTGCTAGTCCGAGTACCCAACAAGAGACCCAGTACTTC

v_call: TRBV3-1/TRBV3-2
clone_size: .
d_call: .
j_call: TRBJ1-2
cdr3_aa: CASSQEIPGYGYTF
cdr3_nt: TGTGCCAGCAGCCAAGAAATTCCAGGCTATGGCTACACCTTC

v_call: TRBV23-1
clone_size: .
d_call: TRBD1
j_call: TRBJ2-4
cdr3_aa: CASSQTRQGVAKNIQYF
cdr3_nt: TGCGCCAGCAGTCAAACGAGACAGGGAGTAGCCAAAAACATTCAGTACTTC

v_call: TRBV19
clone_size: .
d_call: .
j_call: TRBJ2-3
cdr3_aa: CASSLRGADTQYF
cdr3_nt: TGTGCCAGTAGTCTCCGGGGGGCGGATACGCAGTATTTT

v_call: TRBV28
clone_size: .
d_call: .
j_call: TRBJ1-1
cdr3_aa: CASITTGRGAFF
cdr3_nt: TGTGCCAGCATTACAACAGGGAGGGGAGCTTTCTTT

v_call: TRBV20-1
clone_size: .
d_call: .
j_call: TRBJ2-4
cdr3_aa: CSASNPRGVSKNIQYF
cdr3_nt: TGCAGTGCTAGTAACCCTAGGGGGGTCTCCAAAAACATTCAGTACTTC

v_call: TRBV11-2
clone_size: few
d_call: .
j_call: TRBJ1-1
cdr3_aa: CASSLRLGNTEAFF
cdr3_nt: TGTGCCAGCAGCTTACGGCTGGGGAACACTGAAGCTTTCTTT

v_call: TRBV24-1
clone_size: .
d_call: .
j_call: TRBJ2-3
cdr3_aa: CATSDSGLADTQYF
cdr3_nt: TGTGCCACCAGTGATTCAGGGTTGGCAGATACGCAGTATTTT

v_call: TRBV5-5
clone_size: .
d_call: .
j_call: TRBJ2-1
cdr3_aa: CASRYGQSSYNEQFF
cdr3_nt: TGTGCCAGCAGATACGGACAGAGCTCCTACAATGAGCAGTTCTTC

v_call: TRBV4-3
clone_size: few
d_call: .
j_call: TRBJ1-5
cdr3_aa: CASSLSVSQPQHF
cdr3_nt: TGCGCCAGCAGCCTAAGTGTGAGTCAGCCCCAGCATTTT

v_call: TRBV11-2
clone_size: few
d_call: .
j_call: TRBJ2-1
cdr3_aa: CASSTQVGNEQFF
cdr3_nt: TGTGCCAGCAGCACCCAAGTCGGCAATGAGCAGTTCTTC

v_call: TRBV5-6
clone_size: .
d_call: .
j_call: TRBJ2-2
cdr3_aa: CASSTNRVGVGELFF
cdr3_nt: TGTGCCAGCAGCACCAACAGGGTGGGAGTGGGGGAGCTGTTTTTT

v_call: TRBV6-5
clone_size: .
d_call: TRBD1
j_call: TRBJ1-2
cdr3_aa: CASTNHRGKGYTF
cdr3_nt: TGTGCCAGCACCAATCACAGGGGGAAAGGCTACACCTTC

v_call: TRBV3-1/TRBV3-2
clone_size: .
d_call: .
j_call: TRBJ2-6
cdr3_aa: CASSQGVPIHSGANVLTF
cdr3_nt: TGTGCCAGCAGCCAAGGGGTCCCTATTCACTCTGGGGCCAACGTCCTGACTTTC

v_call: TRBV7-6
clone_size: .
d_call: .
j_call: TRBJ1-5
cdr3_aa: CASSSPRQTDNQPQHF
cdr3_nt: TGTGCCAGCAGCTCCCCTCGACAGACGGACAATCAGCCCCAGCATTTT

v_call: TRBV12-3/TRBV12-4
clone_size: .
d_call: .
j_call: TRBJ2-5
cdr3_aa: CASNGRTQETQYF
cdr3_nt: TGTGCCAGCAACGGCCGGACACAAGAGACCCAGTACTTC

v_call: TRBV5-1
clone_size: .
d_call: .
j_call: TRBJ1-2
cdr3_aa: CASSLLPAGAREHGYTF
cdr3_nt: TGCGCCAGCAGCTTGCTCCCGGCGGGGGCGCGGGAGCACGGCTACACCTTC

v_call: TRBV7-8
clone_size: .
d_call: .
j_call: TRBJ1-3
cdr3_aa: CASSDNLGSGSTIYF
cdr3_nt: TGTGCCAGCTCCGACAACTTAGGCTCTGGAAGCACCATATATTTT

v_call: TRBV19
clone_size: .
d_call: .
j_call: TRBJ1-1
cdr3_aa: CASSSLGTVNTEAFF
cdr3_nt: TGTGCCAGTAGTAGCCTTGGGACGGTGAACACTGAAGCTTTCTTT

v_call: TRBV5-1
clone_size: .
d_call: TRBD1
j_call: TRBJ2-2
cdr3_aa: CASSLVGGADTGELFF
cdr3_nt: TGCGCCAGCAGCTTGGTAGGGGGCGCGGACACCGGGGAGCTGTTTTTT